The 14 T cell receptor beta chains listed next were all sequenced from one sample in a study of CD8+ T cells in alopecia areata. It was with CD4, CD8alpha, NKG2D, NKG2ACE and other markers that pooled cutaneous lymph node cells were sorted. Sequencing used cDNA as its template, made by extracting RNA and reverse transcribing it. Some clones are missing from TCRdb's copy, which holds only in-frame ones; the method was immunoSEQ multiplex PCR. The specimen has around 290,000 clones, none found just once. Input material: CD4+ T cells sorted from a lymph node. Source of these receptors: a C3H/HeJ mouse with alopecia areata. MHC haplotype here: H2-k.

As regards this clone: This may be a read error, as it is one base from a much larger clone. The genes are named according to mouse. The CDR3 end is not reached by the read, which stops 4 residues before it; the germline J gene fills it in. The same CDR3 is also encoded by other DNA sequences in this sample. The chain joins TRBV19 to TRBJ2-2; tentatively, D is TRBD1 (6 bases). CDR1 and CDR2 (germline): FNHDT, SITEND (reference sequence). Deletions cut 5 bases from V and 0 bases from J, with 8 bases between. The CDR3 runs to 14 residues. The sequenced part of the CDR3 DNA is TGTGCCAGCAGAGGGACATCAAACACCGGG. Translating gives CASRGTSNTG. The full CDR3 protein is CASRGTSNTGQLYF.

Remarks on this clone: Gene labels here are mouse ones. Coverage ceases 4 residues before the CDR3 finishes, and the germline J gene fills in the end. This sample includes further DNA sequences coding for the same CDR3. The J gene is TRBJ2-3, the V gene TRBV1; 8 positions agree with TRBD1. The germline gives CDR1 NSQYPW, CDR2 LRSPGD (reference sequence). This CDR3 has 14 amino acids. Unmatched junction bases numbered 0, after V lost 4 bases and J lost 0 bases. The CDR3 DNA, read in part, is TGCACCTGCAGTGACAGGGGGAGTGCAGAA. Translating gives CTCSDRGSAE. The whole CDR3 sequence is CTCSDRGSAETLYF.

This clone was picked up a small number of times. Germline and genes here are mouse. The part of the CDR3 DNA that was read is TGTGCCAGCAGCCAACCGGGACACAACACCGGG. Translation: CASSQPGHNTG. The CDR3 in its entirety is CASSQPGHNTGQLYF. The chain uses TRBV5 and TRBJ2-2; possibly TRBD1 for D (6 bases). Coverage ceases 4 residues before the CDR3 finishes, and the germline J gene fills in the end. The germline CDR1 and CDR2 sequences are LGHNA and YNLKQL (reference sequence). V was cut by 2 bases and J by 2 bases, with 9 bases left in between. CDR3 length equals 15 residues.

As for this clone: The listed genes are named as in mouse. The missing CDR3 end, 4 residues past where the read stops, is filled in from the germline J gene. The chain is built from TRBV19 and TRBJ2-1; TRBD2 matches at 9 bases. This CDR3 is 16 amino acids long. Germline-derived CDR1 and CDR2 are FNHDT and SITEND (reference sequence). The J segment lost 1 base and the V segment lost 2 bases, leaving 4 bases of the junction unmatched. Incomplete CDR3 DNA: TGTGCCAGCAGTATCCGGACTGGGGAGAACTATGCT. Translating gives CASSIRTGENYA. The entire CDR3 reads CASSIRTGENYAEQFF.

Points on this clone: Gene names refer to mouse genes. The CDR3 end lies 4 residues beyond the end of the read and is filled in from the germline J gene. Other DNA sequences in the sample encode the same CDR3. The V gene is TRBV5, the J gene TRBJ2-5; 11 nucleotides match TRBD2. The V gene end was trimmed by 2 bases and the J gene end by 3 bases; junction bases not matched to a gene: 1. From germline, CDR1 is LGHNA and CDR2 YNLKQL (reference sequence). The CDR3 totals 15 residues. CDR3 sequence: CASSQRTGGQDTQYF. The CDR3 DNA, read in part, is TGTGCCAGCAGCCAAAGGACTGGGGGGCAAGAC.

Concerning this clone itself: The listed genes are named as in mouse. The read terminates 4 residues before the CDR3 end, so the remaining end is supplied by the germline J gene. The chain couples TRBV19 to TRBJ2-7, with D unclear. The CDR3 sequence is 12 residues long. Germline V CDR1 and CDR2: FNHDT, SITEND (reference sequence). Trimming removed 4 bases from V and 3 bases from J, with 8 bases in between. The CDR3 DNA, read in part, is TGTGCCAGCAGTCTGCCTAACTAT. Protein sequence: CASSLPNY. Given in full, the CDR3 is CASSLPNYEQYF.

This clone was seen only a few times. The germline and genes are mouse ones. The read halts 4 residues ahead of the CDR3 end, with the missing end drawn from the germline J gene. V gene TRBV19 combines with J gene TRBJ1-2; D perhaps matches TRBD1 (6 bases). This CDR3 region has 15 residues. V was cut by 3 bases and J by 0 bases, with 12 bases left in between. Germline CDR1 reads FNHDT; CDR2 reads SITEND (reference sequence). CDR3 region: CASSTATGANSDYTF. The covered CDR3 bases are TGTGCCAGCAGTACAGCGACAGGAGCAAACTCC.

Details on this clone: Mouse gene names and germline throughout. Coverage ceases 4 residues before the CDR3 finishes, and the germline J gene fills in the end. The genes are TRBV31 and TRBJ2-2, with D possibly being TRBD2 (5 bases). The V gene's germline CDR1 is GKSSPN and CDR2 SITVG. The CDR3 covers 15 residues. V shed 0 bases and J shed 0 bases, with 8 bases lying between them. CDR3 bases read: TGTGCCTGGAGTCTCCGGACTCCAAACACCGGG. Residues: CAWSLRTPNTG. The full CDR3 protein is CAWSLRTPNTGQLYF.

About this clone itself: Gene labels here are mouse ones. The CDR3 extends 4 residues past the end of the read, so its final part is completed from the germline J gene. The chain links TRBV1 to TRBJ2-7; 8 nucleotides match TRBD2. In germline, CDR1 is NSQYPW, CDR2 LRSPGD (reference sequence). The CDR3 has 15 amino acids. CDR3 DNA (partial): TGCACCTGCAGTGCAGAATCCGGGGGGGCGCAT. It codes for CTCSAESGGAH. The full CDR3 reads CTCSAESGGAHEQYF.

This clone turned up a few times. Gene names are the mouse ones. The CDR3 extends 4 residues past the end of the read, so its final part is completed from the germline J gene. This chain connects TRBV19 to TRBJ1-1; the match to TRBD1 covers 11 bases. The germline gives CDR1 FNHDT, CDR2 SITEND (reference sequence). CDR3 length: 13 amino acids. The DNA read from the CDR3 is TGTGCCAGCACCAGGGACAGGGGGGCA. Residues: CASTRDRGA. The whole CDR3 region reads CASTRDRGAEVFF.

Worth noting for this clone: Each gene name is a mouse one. CDR3 sequence reads: CASSDEQGLDAEQFF. Incomplete CDR3 DNA: TGTGCCAGCAGTGATGAACAGGGGCTGGATGCT. The genes are TRBV13-3 and TRBJ2-1; 7 bases agree with TRBD1. The read stops 4 residues short of the end of the CDR3; the missing end is completed from the germline J gene. CDR3 size: 15 residues. The junction had 5 bases not matched to a gene; V was cut back by 0 bases and J by 5 bases. Per germline, CDR1 NNHDY and CDR2 SYVADS.

Points on this clone: The gene names given are mouse names. The read ends 4 residues shy of where the CDR3 ends; the end is completed using the germline J gene. Other DNA variants within this sample encode the same CDR3. The chain is built from TRBV19 and TRBJ2-2, with 10 bases identical to TRBD1. Germline V gives CDR1 FNHDT, CDR2 SITEND (reference sequence). Germline trimming cut 5 bases from V and 3 bases from J; bases unmatched to any gene: 1. The CDR3 runs to 14 residues. The CDR3 protein is CASRTGGDTGQLYF. The DNA read from the CDR3 is TGTGCCAGCAGGACAGGGGGCGACACCGGG. Together with reference TRBV19 and TRBJ2-2, the CDR3 gives the full variable domain: GGIITQTPKFLIGQEGQKLTLKCQQNFNHDTMYWYRQDSGKGLRLIYYSITENDLQKGDLSEGYDASREKKSSFSLTVTSAQKNEMAVFLCASRTGGDTGQLYFGEGSKLTVL.

With regard to this clone: The listed genes are named as in mouse. The observed sequence ends 4 residues before the CDR3 terminus, with the missing tail filled in from the germline J gene. Other DNA sequences from this sample encode an identical CDR3 as well. The genes are TRBV13-2 and TRBJ2-1; 7 nucleotides line up with TRBD1. The V gene end was trimmed by 2 bases and the J gene end by 4 bases; junction bases not matched to a gene: 3. CDR3 size: 14 residues. CDR1 and CDR2 (germline): NNHNN, SYGAGS (reference sequence). The DNA read from the CDR3 is TGTGCCAGCGGTGAGCGGGACAGTTATGCT. Its protein product is CASGERDSYA. The CDR3, in full, reads CASGERDSYAEQFF.

As for this clone: All gene names here are mouse names. The CDR3 goes on 4 residues after the read ends, and that part is filled in from the germline J gene. The genes are TRBV17 and TRBJ2-1; TRBD2 matches at 10 bases. The germline V gene has CDR1 MNHDT and CDR2 YYDKIL. The V gene end was trimmed by 5 bases and the J gene end by 1 base; junction bases not matched to a gene: 5. There are 16 residues in the CDR3. CDR3 bases read: TGTGCTAGCAGTTCCGAACTGGGGGGGAACTATGCT. Protein product: CASSSELGGNYA. In full, the CDR3 is CASSSELGGNYAEQFF.